This TCR beta chain was observed in a study of T-cell memory formation after mild COVID-19. Study-level results: Nothing confirmed that second-wave clones peaking on day 37 were specific for SARS-CoV-2.

This clonotype has at least ten counts. Its target is not known. From the 5' RACE reads, TCRdb called clonotypes with MiXCR, one entry per CDR3 protein. Of 260,000 or so distinct CDR3 sequences detected, 16% appear once; the ten largest clones hold 22%. V lost 3 bases and J 4 bases, leaving 15 bases between the germline ends. This CDR3 contains 15 residues. The TCR originated in a man between 18 and 29 years old who had mild COVID-19 (a few samples of this study predate the infection). Cell type and time point are not known. The chain uses TRBV12-3 or TRBV12-4 and TRBJ1-1; D unclear. The source material was PBMCs or a T cell subset sorted from them (not recorded which). CDR3 DNA sequence: TGTGCCAGCAGTTTGACTCTGGGTAGGTCCACTGAAGCTTTCTTT. Encoded protein: CASSLTLGRSTEAFF.